These 25 T cell receptor beta chains originate from one sample sequenced in a study of blood T cell dynamics during melanoma immunotherapy. Indicated time point: pre-treatment baseline. Clones were sequenced by immunoSEQ multiplex PCR, and TCRdb holds only the in-frame ones, with some missing. The table shows under 8,000 clones, with roughly 88% occurring only once. Here the sequenced sample was blood, taken from a patient treated with checkpoint blockade. Receptors originate from a human donor with melanoma. Some clones in this sample may be carry-over from other donors' samples.

The chain couples TRBV6-5 to TRBJ1-2, with 7 bases matching TRBD1. J lost 5 bases, V lost 6 bases, and 12 bases had no gene match. The CDR3 is made up of 15 amino acids. CDR1 is MNHEY and CDR2 is SVGAGI in the germline V gene. The CDR3 sequence is CASRETGMGFYGYTF. The DNA of the CDR3 is TGTGCCAGCAGAGAGACAGGGATGGGCTTTTATGGCTACACCTTC.

The gene calls are TRBV11-2 and TRBJ2-4, with D unclear. The ends were cut back, 4 bases at V and 0 bases at J, with 10 bases in the middle. CDR1 is SGHAT, CDR2 FQNNGV, per germline. The CDR3 runs 15 residues. The CDR3 loop is CASSSGRLAKNIQYF. In DNA form, the CDR3 reads TGTGCCAGCAGCTCTGGACGGCTAGCCAAAAACATTCAGTACTTC.

The V and J genes are TRBV5-1 and TRBJ2-1, with a weak D call TRBD2 (7 bases). The ends were cut back, 4 bases at V and 6 bases at J, with 23 bases in the middle. The CDR3 runs 17 residues. In germline, CDR1 is SGHRS, CDR2 YFSETQ. The CDR3 DNA reads as TGCGCCAGCAGCATAGAATGGGGGCTGGGGGGGCGCAATGAGCAGTTCTTC. Its protein product is CASSIEWGLGGRNEQFF.

The V and J genes are TRBV15 and TRBJ2-1, with D possibly being TRBD1 (6 bases). The V end was cut by 6 bases, the J end by 8 bases, with 14 bases between. The length of the CDR3 is 13 residues. The germline V gene has CDR1 LNHNV and CDR2 YYDKDF (reference sequence). The CDR3 reads CATRGKQGYEQFF. CDR3 nucleotides: TGTGCCACCAGGGGAAAACAGGGATATGAGCAGTTCTTC.

This rearrangement joins TRBV6-6 to TRBJ1-5, with D hard to call. Deletions cut 8 bases from V and 3 bases from J, with 8 bases between. The CDR3 extends over 12 amino acids. CDR1 MNHNY and CDR2 SVGAGI come from the germline V gene (reference sequence). CDR3 sequence: CASGRFNQPQHF. CDR3 sequence (DNA): TGTGCCAGCGGACGCTTCAATCAGCCCCAGCATTTT.

The chain joins TRBV10-3 to TRBJ2-6; possible D gene TRBD1, 6 bases. Germline CDR1 and CDR2: ENHRY and SYGVKD. Between the trimmed V and J ends, which lost 2 bases and 4 bases, there was a span of 9 bases. The CDR3 sequence is 15 residues long. The CDR3 nucleotides read TGTGCCATCAGTGAGAGGGGGACCGGGGCCAACGTCCTGACTTTC. It is translated as CAISERGTGANVLTF.

The V and J genes are TRBV10-3 and TRBJ1-4, with D possibly being TRBD1 (5 bases). V gave up 0 bases and J gave up 11 bases, with 10 bases separating them. Germline V CDR1 and CDR2: ENHRY, SYGVKD. The CDR3 sequence is 13 residues long. This CDR3 is CAISESTGVKLFF. DNA for the CDR3: TGTGCCATCAGTGAGTCGACGGGGGTTAAACTGTTTTTT.

This chain connects TRBV14 to TRBJ1-6, with D possibly being TRBD1 (5 bases). The CDR3 sequence is 19 residues long. V was shortened by 4 bases and J by 9 bases, with 28 bases between the two germline ends. Germline V lookup: CDR1 SGHDN, CDR2 FVKESK. The CDR3 is CASSRWAPRTLRESSPLHF. DNA of the CDR3: TGTGCCAGCAGCCGGTGGGCCCCCCGGACACTACGGGAAAGTTCACCCCTCCACTTT.

This chain connects TRBV6-4 to TRBJ1-5; weak D call: TRBD1 (6 bases). CDR1 and CDR2 from the germline V gene are MRHNA and SNTAGT. V lost 7 bases and J 0 bases, leaving 19 bases between the germline ends. There are 17 residues in the CDR3. This chain's CDR3 is CASTRPTGTTSNQPQHF. Written as DNA, the CDR3 is TGTGCCAGCACTCGACCAACCGGGACAACTAGCAATCAGCCCCAGCATTTT.

The rearrangement joins TRBV4-2 to TRBJ2-3, with TRBD2 matching over 9 bases. With 1 base clipped from V and 1 base from J, the junction kept 9 bases outside the gene matches. Germline V gives CDR1 LGHNA, CDR2 YNFKEQ. The CDR3 totals 18 residues. The CDR3 sequence is CASSQVGSRGGRTDTQYF. In DNA, the CDR3 is TGTGCCAGCAGCCAAGTGGGCTCGCGGGGGGGCCGCACAGATACGCAGTATTTT.

This sequence joins TRBV7-2 and TRBJ2-2, with D possibly matching TRBD1 (6 bases). Looked up from germline, CDR1 is SGHTA and CDR2 is FQGNSA. V lost 5 bases and J 2 bases, leaving 9 bases between the germline ends. The CDR3 loop spans 14 amino acids. CDR3 in amino acids: CASSLDRNTGELFF. In DNA, the CDR3 is TGTGCCAGCAGCCTGGACAGAAACACCGGGGAGCTGTTTTTT.

This rearrangement joins TRBV14 to TRBJ2-3; 12 bases match TRBD2. The CDR3 sequence is 16 residues long. Per germline, CDR1 SGHDN and CDR2 FVKESK. The trim removed 1 base at V and 4 bases at J, leaving 3 bases unmatched. The CDR3 DNA follows: TGTGCCAGCAGCCAAGTTTCTAGCGGGGGGGCAGATACGCAGTATTTT. Its translation is CASSQVSSGGADTQYF.

The gene calls are TRBV7-9 and TRBJ1-2, with unresolved D. CDR3 length: 13 amino acids. Trimming stripped 1 base from V and 8 bases from J, with 11 bases between. Germline V lookup: CDR1 SEHNR, CDR2 FQNEAQ (reference sequence). CDR3 protein: CASSLGGAGGYTF. The CDR3 region has the DNA TGTGCCAGCAGCTTAGGCGGAGCGGGGGGCTACACCTTC.

V and J are TRBV4-1 and TRBJ2-7, with D tentatively TRBD1 (5 bases). The CDR3 runs 16 residues. The V end was cut by 0 bases, the J end by 5 bases, with 17 bases between. Germline-derived CDR1 and CDR2 are MGHRA and YSYEKL. The CDR3 reads CASSQEADLTGDEQYF. The CDR3 DNA sequence: TGCGCCAGCAGCCAAGAGGCGGACCTCACAGGCGACGAGCAGTACTTC.

The chain is built from TRBV30 and TRBJ2-7; 12 positions agree with TRBD1. Germline trimming cut 5 bases from V and 5 bases from J; bases unmatched to any gene: 7. The CDR3 contains 14 residues. Germline V gene data show CDR1 as GTSNPN and CDR2 as SVGIG (reference sequence). CDR3 amino acids: CAWEPGQGAHEQYF. The CDR3 nucleotides are TGTGCCTGGGAGCCGGGACAGGGGGCCCACGAGCAGTACTTC.

The chain recombines TRBV15 with TRBJ2-3; TRBD2 might be the D (5 bases). The CDR3 sequence is 13 residues long. Between the trimmed V and J ends, which lost 0 bases and 13 bases, there was a span of 14 bases. In germline, CDR1 is LNHNV, CDR2 YYDKDF (reference sequence). The chain's CDR3 is CATSRDRLGGEYF. CDR3 bases: TGTGCCACCAGCAGAGATCGCCTAGGAGGAGAGTATTTT.

V and J are TRBV6-6 and TRBJ2-2; 13 nucleotides match TRBD2. The V gene end was trimmed by 7 bases and the J gene end by 5 bases; junction bases not matched to a gene: 1. The germline V gene has CDR1 MNHNY and CDR2 SVGAGI (reference sequence). The CDR3 consists of 14 residues. CDR3 loop: CASKGLAGTGELFF. The CDR3 coding sequence is TGTGCCAGCAAGGGACTAGCGGGAACCGGGGAGCTGTTTTTT.

The CDR3 DNA is TGTGCCAGCAGCTTCGGCCGACAGGGGGCCAATGAGCAGTTCTTC. It encodes CASSFGRQGANEQFF. The chain is built from TRBV5-5 and TRBJ2-1; 10 bases align to TRBD1. The germline V gene encodes CDR1 SGHKS and CDR2 YYEKEE (reference sequence). With 2 bases clipped from V and 6 bases from J, the junction kept 5 bases outside the gene matches. The CDR3 covers 15 residues.

The gene calls are TRBV6-1 and TRBJ2-7, with 11 bases fitting TRBD2. The CDR3 totals 14 residues. Per the germline V gene, CDR1 is MNHNS and CDR2 is SASEGT. V gave up 7 bases and J gave up 4 bases; unmatched junction bases: 6. The CDR3 DNA reads as TGTGCCAGCAATATAGCGGGAGGGCAATACGAGCAGTACTTC. This gives the protein CASNIAGGQYEQYF.

The V gene is TRBV5-4, the J gene TRBJ2-7; 10 bases fit TRBD2. After removal of 5 bases from V and 0 bases from J, the junction contained 5 bases not matched to a gene. The germline V gene has CDR1 SGHNT and CDR2 YYREEE (reference sequence). The CDR3 runs to 15 residues. The CDR3 reads CASSEAGGSSYEQYF. The CDR3 nucleotides read TGTGCCAGCAGTGAAGCGGGAGGGAGCTCCTACGAGCAGTACTTC.

This chain joins TRBV5-4 and TRBJ1-4; TRBD1 might be the D (6 bases). Trimming took 2 bases from V and 5 from J, leaving 16 bases between them. CDR3 length equals 16 residues. The V gene's germline CDR1 is SGHNT and CDR2 YYREEE (reference sequence). The CDR3 reads CASSFLPGQGNEKLFF. The CDR3 DNA reads TGTGCCAGCAGCTTCCTTCCGGGACAAGGGAATGAAAAACTGTTTTTT.

This chain uses TRBV19 with TRBJ2-5; D possibly uses TRBD1 or TRBD2 (5 bases each). The J call could be wrong; TRBJ2-7 is a better fit for the DNA end. CDR1 is LNHDA and CDR2 is SQIVND in the germline V gene (reference sequence). The CDR3 runs to 15 residues. The CDR3 DNA follows: TGTGCCAGTAGTACACCCGGGACCCCCTTCTACGAGCAGTACTTC. Translating it yields CASSTPGTPFYEQYF.

The count of this clone is one. The junction departs from the called germline gene at one end, perhaps through a read error. This chain connects TRBV6-5 to TRBJ1-3, with D unclear. There are 16 residues in the CDR3. Germline CDR1 MNHEY, CDR2 SVGAGI. CDR3 DNA: TGTGCCGGCAGTTTCAGCGGCTCTTACTCTGGAAACACCATATATTTT. Protein product: CAGSFSGSYSGNTIYF.

Comment on this clone: Other DNA sequences in the sample encode the same CDR3. The chain has TRBV5-4 and TRBJ1-2; D remains ambiguous. The ends were cut back, 0 bases at V and 0 bases at J, with 9 bases in the middle. The CDR3 loop spans 15 amino acids. Germline V gene lookup returns CDR1 SGHNT and CDR2 YYREEE (reference sequence). The CDR3 nucleotides read TGTGCCAGCAGCTTGGCCGGGGAGACTAACTATGGCTACACCTTC. Amino acid sequence: CASSLAGETNYGYTF.

V is TRBV4-1 and J is TRBJ2-3, with D hard to call. V lost 0 bases and J lost 7, with 11 bases in between. The CDR3 is 14 amino acids. Per the germline V gene, CDR1 is MGHRA and CDR2 is YSYEKL. The CDR3 coding sequence is TGCGCCAGCAGCCAAGATCCCAGCGATTATACGCAGTATTTT. This translates into CASSQDPSDYTQYF.